These 25 T cell receptor beta chains were sequenced from one sample in a study of early T cells in non-severe SARS-CoV-2 infection. TCRdb processed the 5' RACE reads anew with MiXCR; each CDR3 protein has one entry. The repertoire consists of some 52,000 distinct CDR3 sequences, with approximately 8% occurring once and the leading ten covering about 9.4%. Sequencing was carried out using whole blood. These TCRs come from an adult who was a healthcare worker with PCR-confirmed SARS-CoV-2 infection or an uninfected control (not recorded which).

This clonotype has ten or more counts. The genes are TRBV30 and TRBJ2-1; 8 bases align to TRBD1. V was pared by 5 bases and J by 8 bases, with 8 bases of the junction left unmatched. CDR1 and CDR2 (germline): GTSNPN, SVGIG (reference sequence). The CDR3 sequence is 13 residues long. Here the CDR3 reads CAWGWTGWDEQFF. The CDR3, as DNA: TGTGCCTGGGGATGGACAGGGTGGGATGAGCAGTTCTTC.

This clonotype was observed at least ten times. The chain is built from TRBV29-1 and TRBJ1-1; 7 nucleotides line up with TRBD1. Germline assignment: CDR1 SQVTM and CDR2 ANQGSEA. The ends lost 6 bases at V and 3 bases at J; junction bases unmatched: 7. The CDR3 is made up of 13 amino acids. This CDR3 is CSVKTGIYTEAFF. The CDR3 nucleotides are TGCAGCGTGAAGACAGGGATCTACACTGAAGCTTTCTTT.

This clonotype was counted a few times. The rearrangement joins TRBV4-3 to TRBJ1-1; D unresolved. V was clipped by 4 bases and J by 0 bases, with 6 bases between them. Germline CDR1 is LGHNA and CDR2 is YSLEER. CDR3 length: 13 residues. CDR3 nucleotide sequence: TGCGCCAGCAGCCCTATGGTGAACACTGAAGCTTTCTTT. Protein: CASSPMVNTEAFF.

The chain carries TRBV7-2 and TRBJ2-5; 11 bases agree with TRBD2. The germline V gene encodes CDR1 SGHTA and CDR2 FQGNSA. The CDR3 covers 16 residues. The ends lost 5 bases at V and 5 bases at J; junction bases unmatched: 10. The CDR3 region has the DNA TGTGCCAGCAGCCTGACTAGCGGGGCCCCTGGGGAGACCCAGTACTTC. Protein sequence: CASSLTSGAPGETQYF.

This clonotype was recorded a few times. V and J are TRBV12-3 or TRBV12-4 and TRBJ1-1; weak D call: TRBD1 (5 bases). The CDR3 contains 14 residues. The ends were cut back, 3 bases at V and 5 bases at J, with 13 bases in the middle. CDR3 bases: TGTGCCAGCAGTTTCGGGACTGCCGGGACTGAAGCTTTCTTT. It yields the protein CASSFGTAGTEAFF.

Many counts were recorded for this clonotype. J is TRBJ2-2 and V is TRBV7-6, with a weak D call TRBD2 (5 bases). The germline V and J ends were trimmed by 5 bases and 5 bases, with 12 bases remaining between them. The germline V gene encodes CDR1 SGHVS and CDR2 FNYEAQ. This CDR3 has 14 residues. CDR3 amino acids: CASSPEGWTGELFF. CDR3 DNA sequence: TGTGCCAGCAGCCCCGAGGGATGGACCGGGGAGCTGTTTTTT.

The table lists this clonotype with many counts. V is TRBV5-4 and J is TRBJ2-1; TRBD2 aligns across 8 bases. Per the germline V gene, CDR1 is SGHNT and CDR2 is YYREEE (reference sequence). The CDR3 is 14 amino acids. V trimming: 4 bases; J trimming: 4 bases; junction bases outside the gene matches: 4. The CDR3 loop reads CASSGSGGYNEQFF. Written as DNA, the CDR3 is TGTGCCAGCAGCGGGAGCGGGGGATACAATGAGCAGTTCTTC.

Many counts were recorded for this clonotype. The gene calls are TRBV15 and TRBJ2-5, with 7 positions matching TRBD1. The CDR3 has 15 residues. Germline CDR1 reads LNHNV; CDR2 reads YYDKDF (reference sequence). J lost 4 bases, V lost 0 bases, and 5 bases had no gene match. CDR3 in DNA: TGTGCCACCAGCAGAGATTTGGGGACAGTAGAGACCCAGTACTTC. Protein sequence: CATSRDLGTVETQYF.

The table lists this clonotype with a few counts. V and J are TRBV15 and TRBJ2-3; D gene ambiguous. V shed 1 base and J shed 0 bases, with 2 bases lying between them. The length of the CDR3 is 13 residues. Germline CDR1 is LNHNV and CDR2 is YYDKDF (reference sequence). CDR3 protein: CATSRGSTDTQYF. CDR3 sequence (DNA): TGTGCCACCAGCAGAGGAAGCACAGATACGCAGTATTTT.

This clonotype was detected ten times or more. The CDR3 coding sequence is TGCGCCAGCAGTCTGGACAGGAGCGGGGATCAGCCCCAGCATTTT. Translated: CASSLDRSGDQPQHF. This chain uses TRBV4-1 with TRBJ1-5; 7 positions match TRBD1. The CDR3 contains 15 residues. Germline V lookup: CDR1 MGHRA, CDR2 YSYEKL. J was trimmed by 5 bases and V by 6 bases; bases with no gene match: 10.

In its sample, this clonotype was seen many times. The chain joins TRBV7-9 to TRBJ2-3, with D unresolved. There are 12 residues in the CDR3. The V gene's germline CDR1 is SEHNR and CDR2 FQNEAQ (reference sequence). V lost 4 bases and J 3 bases, leaving 5 bases between the germline ends. CDR3 nucleotide sequence: TGTGCCAGCAGCTCCCGTACAGATACGCAGTATTTT. Translating gives CASSSRTDTQYF.

The J gene is TRBJ1-1, the V gene TRBV7-9; D perhaps matches TRBD1 (6 bases). This CDR3 has 13 amino acids. Germline assignment: CDR1 SEHNR and CDR2 FQNEAQ (reference sequence). The V gene lost 5 bases and the J gene lost 4 bases, with 11 bases spanning the gap. CDR3 residues: CASSPGVSTEAFF. The CDR3, as DNA: TGTGCCAGCAGCCCAGGGGTGTCCACTGAAGCTTTCTTT.

The chain is built from TRBV29-1 and TRBJ2-7, with 8 nucleotides matching TRBD2. Germline V gives CDR1 SQVTM, CDR2 ANQGSEA. The V gene end was trimmed by 7 bases and the J gene end by 0 bases; junction bases not matched to a gene: 5. This CDR3 is 13 amino acids long. The CDR3 spells CSAGGGTSYEQYF. DNA of the CDR3: TGCAGCGCAGGCGGGGGGACCTCCTACGAGCAGTACTTC.

This clonotype was recorded at least ten times. This rearrangement joins TRBV4-3 to TRBJ2-1, with D possibly matching TRBD2 (5 bases). The CDR3 has 14 residues. Per germline, CDR1 LGHNA and CDR2 YSLEER. V was trimmed by 1 base and J by 8 bases, leaving 12 bases between them. The CDR3 region is CASSQAAERDEQFF. In DNA form, the CDR3 reads TGCGCCAGCAGCCAAGCTGCGGAGAGGGATGAGCAGTTCTTC.

The CDR3 DNA is TGTGCCAGCAGCCAAGAACTCGGTGGACGTTACAATGAGCAGTTCTTC. Protein product: CASSQELGGRYNEQFF. This sequence joins TRBV4-2 and TRBJ2-1; D is unclear. The V and J ends lost 0 bases and 4 bases respectively, with 13 bases between them. CDR1 is LGHNA, CDR2 YNFKEQ, per germline. This CDR3 is built from 16 residues.

This clonotype came up a few times. The rearrangement joins TRBV3-1 to TRBJ2-7; D is perhaps TRBD2 (5 bases). From germline, CDR1 is LGHDT and CDR2 YNNKEL (reference sequence). CDR3 length: 15 residues. With 4 bases removed from V and 5 bases from J, the gap between germline ends came to 18 bases. The CDR3 here is CASSPIPGMNDEQYF. CDR3 bases: TGTGCCAGCAGCCCGATCCCGGGAATGAATGACGAGCAGTACTTC.

This clonotype was recorded many times. The chain links TRBV19 to TRBJ1-2; D uncertain. Trimming removed 3 bases from V and 4 bases from J, with 12 bases in between. The CDR3 consists of 14 residues. CDR1 is LNHDA and CDR2 is SQIVND in the germline V gene (reference sequence). This CDR3 reads CASSIPPPVYGYTF. CDR3 nucleotides: TGTGCCAGTAGTATCCCCCCACCCGTCTATGGCTACACCTTC.

This clonotype was recorded at least ten times. The genes are TRBV28 and TRBJ2-7; 7 nucleotides agree with TRBD1. J gave up 3 bases and V 5 bases, and 4 bases lay outside the gene matches. The CDR3 extends over 13 amino acids. The germline gives CDR1 MDHEN, CDR2 SYDVKM. The CDR3 sequence is CASSRDRFYEQYF. The DNA for the CDR3 is TGTGCCAGCAGTCGGGACAGATTCTACGAGCAGTACTTC.

This clonotype appeared a few times. The chain carries TRBV28 and TRBJ2-7, with D unresolved. V lost 2 bases to trimming and J lost 4 bases, with 3 bases between them. This CDR3 comprises 11 residues. Germline assignment: CDR1 MDHEN and CDR2 SYDVKM. Written as DNA, the CDR3 is TGTGCCAGCAGTTTAAGGTACGAGCAGTACTTC. Translated, it gives CASSLRYEQYF.

This chain connects TRBV12-3 or TRBV12-4 to TRBJ1-2; D is uncertain. The V end lost 1 base, the J end lost 1 base, and 7 bases lay between the germline ends. The CDR3 contains 14 residues. The CDR3 DNA follows: TGTGCCAGCAGTTTAGGGAGAGGTAACTATGGCTACACCTTC. Its protein is CASSLGRGNYGYTF.

This clonotype appeared many times. This sequence joins TRBV5-5 and TRBJ1-1, with TRBD1 as a possible D gene (6 bases). The CDR3 is 15 residues long. Germline V gene lookup returns CDR1 SGHKS and CDR2 YYEKEE (reference sequence). Trimming stripped 1 base from V and 5 bases from J, with 15 bases between. CDR3 sequence: CASSLRGREVTEAFF. DNA of the CDR3: TGTGCCAGCAGCTTGCGGGGGCGCGAGGTAACTGAAGCTTTCTTT.

This clonotype came up many times. This chain connects TRBV20-1 to TRBJ2-4, with D perhaps matching TRBD2 (6 bases). V lost 3 bases to trimming and J lost 0 bases, with 6 bases between them. The V gene's germline CDR1 is DFQATT and CDR2 SNEGSKA (reference sequence). CDR3 length: 13 amino acids. CDR3 DNA sequence: TGCAGTGCTAGGGAGGGAGCCAAAAACATTCAGTACTTC. Translation gives CSAREGAKNIQYF.

This sequence joins TRBV6-1 and TRBJ2-3, with no clear D. Between the trimmed V and J ends, which lost 3 bases and 1 base, there was a span of 14 bases. This CDR3 comprises 16 residues. Germline-derived CDR1 and CDR2 are MNHNS and SASEGT. The CDR3 region is CASSEFPLIRTDTQYF. DNA of the CDR3: TGTGCCAGCAGTGAGTTCCCCCTTATTCGCACAGATACGCAGTATTTT.

The gene calls are TRBV7-9 and TRBJ1-1; TRBD1 is a possible D gene (5 bases). Looked up from germline, CDR1 is SEHNR and CDR2 is FQNEAQ (reference sequence). Trimming removed 4 bases at V and 0 bases at J, with 6 bases between. The CDR3 sequence is 13 residues long. CDR3 nucleotide sequence: TGTGCCAGCAGCTCAGGGATGAACACTGAAGCTTTCTTT. Protein product: CASSSGMNTEAFF.

The chain employs TRBV7-9 and TRBJ1-6; tentatively, D is TRBD1 (6 bases). CDR1 is SEHNR and CDR2 is FQNEAQ in the germline V gene (reference sequence). This CDR3 has 14 residues. Trimming left V 4 bases short and J 14 bases short, with 18 bases between. The CDR3 DNA reads TGTGCCAGCAGCTCTCAGGGGAATGTGGCGGCCCTCCACTTT. Amino acids: CASSSQGNVAALHF.